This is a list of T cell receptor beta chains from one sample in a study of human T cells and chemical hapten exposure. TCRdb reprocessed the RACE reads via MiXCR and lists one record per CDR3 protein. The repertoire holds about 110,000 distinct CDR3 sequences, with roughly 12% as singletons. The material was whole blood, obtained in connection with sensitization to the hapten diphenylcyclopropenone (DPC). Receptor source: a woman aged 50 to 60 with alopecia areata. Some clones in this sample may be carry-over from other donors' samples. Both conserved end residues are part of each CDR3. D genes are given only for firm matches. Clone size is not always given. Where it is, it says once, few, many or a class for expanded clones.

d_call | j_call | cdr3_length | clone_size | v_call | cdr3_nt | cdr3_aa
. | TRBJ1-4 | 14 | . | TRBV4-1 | TGCGCCAGCAGCCAAGATACAGTTGGAGAAAAACTGTTTTTT | CASSQDTVGEKLFF
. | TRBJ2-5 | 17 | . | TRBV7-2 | TGTGCCAGCAGCTTAAAGTGGGGCGGGGTACGGCAAGAGACCCAGTACTTC | CASSLKWGGVRQETQYF
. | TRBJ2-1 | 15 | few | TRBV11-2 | TGTGCCAGCAGCCAGAGTGGCGGGACCGCGGGGCGGCAGTTCTTC | CASSQSGGTAGRQFF
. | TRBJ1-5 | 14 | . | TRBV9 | TGTGCCAGCAGCCCCGGGGGCGGCACAGATACGCAGCATTTT | CASSPGGGTDTQHF
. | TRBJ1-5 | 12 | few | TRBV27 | TGTGCCAGCAGAGACGGGGCCTTGGCCCAGCATTTT | CASRDGALAQHF
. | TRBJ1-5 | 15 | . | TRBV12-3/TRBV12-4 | TGTGCCAGCAGCCCGCACGGAGCTAGCAATCAGCCCCAGCATTTT | CASSPHGASNQPQHF
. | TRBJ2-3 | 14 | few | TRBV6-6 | TGTGCCAGCAGTTCCGGGACACTGGTTGATACGCAGTATTTT | CASSSGTLVDTQYF
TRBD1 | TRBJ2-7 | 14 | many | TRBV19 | TGTGCCAGTAAGGTGACCGGGACAGCCTACGAGCAGTACTTC | CASKVTGTAYEQYF
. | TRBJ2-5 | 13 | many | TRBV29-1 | TGCAGCGCCCGTGGGACACCCGGGGAGACCCAGTACTTC | CSARGTPGETQYF
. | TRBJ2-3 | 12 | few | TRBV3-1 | TGTGCCAGCAGCAGGGGCGGCGATACGCAGTATTTT | CASSRGGDTQYF
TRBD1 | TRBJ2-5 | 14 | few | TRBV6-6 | TGTGCCAGCAGTTTCTCGACAGGGGGCGAGACCCAGTACTTC | CASSFSTGGETQYF
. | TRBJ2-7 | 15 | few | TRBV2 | TGTGCCAGCAGCCCCCGACAGCTAACTCCCTACGAGCAGTACTTC | CASSPRQLTPYEQYF
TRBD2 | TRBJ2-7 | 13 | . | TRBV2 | TGTGCCAGCAAACTAGCGGGTTCCTACGAGCAGTACTTC | CASKLAGSYEQYF
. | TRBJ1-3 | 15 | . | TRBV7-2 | TGTGCCAGCAGCTTGGGACAAGTCTCTGGAAACACCATATATTTT | CASSLGQVSGNTIYF
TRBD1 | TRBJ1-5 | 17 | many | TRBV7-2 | TGTGCCAGCAGCTTAGCCTCGACAGGGGGGGACAATCAGCCCCAGCATTTT | CASSLASTGGDNQPQHF
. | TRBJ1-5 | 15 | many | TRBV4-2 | TGTGCCAGCAGCCAAGGGACGGTGGCAAGGGAGCCCCAGCATTTT | CASSQGTVAREPQHF
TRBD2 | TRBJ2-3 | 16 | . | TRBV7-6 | TGTGCCAGCAGCTTAGGGGCGGGAGGGCCTACAGATACGCAGTATTTT | CASSLGAGGPTDTQYF
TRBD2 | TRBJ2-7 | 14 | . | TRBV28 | TGTGCCAGCAGTTACGCTAGCGGGGGGTACGAGCAGTACTTC | CASSYASGGYEQYF
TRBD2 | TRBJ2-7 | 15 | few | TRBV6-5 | TGTGCCAGCAGTAGGATAGCGGGGGGCCCCTACGAGCAGTACTTC | CASSRIAGGPYEQYF
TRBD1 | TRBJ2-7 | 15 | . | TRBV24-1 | TGTGCCACCAGTGGACTGGGACCAGGGGGCTACGAGCAGTACTTC | CATSGLGPGGYEQYF
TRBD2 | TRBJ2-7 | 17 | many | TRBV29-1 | TGCAGCGTTGAATCAACTAGCGGGGGGTCCGGGACCTACGAGCAGTACTTC | CSVESTSGGSGTYEQYF
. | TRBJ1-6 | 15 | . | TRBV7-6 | TGTGCCAGCAGCTTAGACAGCTGGCATAATTCACCCCTCCACTTT | CASSLDSWHNSPLHF
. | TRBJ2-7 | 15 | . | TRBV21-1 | TGTGCCAGCAGCCAGTCCGGCCCTGATACGAGAAAGCAGTACTTC | CASSQSGPDTRKQYF
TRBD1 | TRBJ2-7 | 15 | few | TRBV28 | TGTGCCAGCAGTGGGGGACAGGGGGCAAGGAACGAGCAGTACTTC | CASSGGQGARNEQYF
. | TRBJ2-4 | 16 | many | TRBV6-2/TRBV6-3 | TGTGCCAGCAGTTACCCTAGACAGTTAGCCAAAAACATTCAGTACTTC | CASSYPRQLAKNIQYF
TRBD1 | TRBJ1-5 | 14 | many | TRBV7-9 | TGTGCCAGCAGCCGCACAGGGGGCGAAAGGAATCAGCATTTT | CASSRTGGERNQHF
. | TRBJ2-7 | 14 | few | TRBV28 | TGTGCCAGCAGTAAAAGCGTGGGCCCCTACGAGCAGTACTTC | CASSKSVGPYEQYF
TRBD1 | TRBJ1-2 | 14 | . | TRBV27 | TGTGCCAGCAGTTCCCGGACAGGCTCCTATGGCTACACCTTC | CASSSRTGSYGYTF
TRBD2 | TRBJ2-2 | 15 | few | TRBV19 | TGTGCCAGTAGTATAGTCCGGACTAGCAGGGGGGAGCTGTTTTTT | CASSIVRTSRGELFF
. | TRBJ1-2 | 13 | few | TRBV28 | TGTGCCAGCAGGTCCGGGGGCGACTATGGCTACACCTTC | CASRSGGDYGYTF
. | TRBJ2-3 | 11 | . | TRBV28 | TGTGCCAGCGCCACCTTAGATACGCAGTATTTT | CASATLDTQYF
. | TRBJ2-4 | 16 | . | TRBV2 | TGTGCCAGCAGGGCGAGACAGGCGAGGGACAAAAACATTCAGTACTTC | CASRARQARDKNIQYF
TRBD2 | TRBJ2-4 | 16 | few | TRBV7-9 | TGTGCCAGCAGCATACGGACTAGCGCCACTAAAAACATTCAGTACTTC | CASSIRTSATKNIQYF
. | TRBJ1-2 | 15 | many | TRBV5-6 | TGTGCCAGCAGCTTGGAGCGTGTTTGGACAATAGGCTACACCTTC | CASSLERVWTIGYTF
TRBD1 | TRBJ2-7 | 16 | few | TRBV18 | TGTGCCAGCTCACCACCCGGGACAGGAAAGACCTACGAGCAGTACTTC | CASSPPGTGKTYEQYF
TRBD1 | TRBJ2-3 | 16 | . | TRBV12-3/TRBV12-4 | TGTGCCAGCAGTGTGGGACAGGAAAATGTTGGAGATACGCAGTATTTT | CASSVGQENVGDTQYF
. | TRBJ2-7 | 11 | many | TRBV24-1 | TGTGCCACCAGTGATGTGAACGAGCAGTACTTC | CATSDVNEQYF
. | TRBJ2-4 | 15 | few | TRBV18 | TGTGCCAGCTCACCAGGTAATACGGCCGGGACTGGAGGATCCTTC | CASSPGNTAGTGGSF
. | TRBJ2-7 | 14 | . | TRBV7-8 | TGTGCCAGCAGCTTCGGTGGGAAAGCCTACGAGCAGTACTTC | CASSFGGKAYEQYF
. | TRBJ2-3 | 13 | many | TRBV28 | TGTGCCAGCAGGGTTCTGGGGGCAGATACGCAGTATTTT | CASRVLGADTQYF
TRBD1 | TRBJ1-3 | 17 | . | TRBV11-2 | TGTGCCAGCAGCCCTCGGACAGGGGGCAGCTCTGGAAACACCATATATTTT | CASSPRTGGSSGNTIYF
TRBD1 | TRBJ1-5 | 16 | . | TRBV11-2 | TGTGCCAGCAGCCCATCGACAGGGACTAGCAATCAGCCCCAGCATTTT | CASSPSTGTSNQPQHF
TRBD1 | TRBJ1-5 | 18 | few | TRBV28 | TGTGCCAGCAGTTTAAGAAGTTGGCGACAGGGGTACAATCAGCCCCAGCATTTT | CASSLRSWRQGYNQPQHF
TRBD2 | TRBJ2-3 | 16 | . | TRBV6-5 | TGTGCCAGCAGCTCCCTGAGAGCGGGGAACACAGATACGCAGTATTTT | CASSSLRAGNTDTQYF
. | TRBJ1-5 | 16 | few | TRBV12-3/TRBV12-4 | TGTGCCAGCAGTTTCGGGGGCGCTTATAGCAATCAGCCCCAGCATTTT | CASSFGGAYSNQPQHF
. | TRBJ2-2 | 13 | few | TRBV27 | TGTGCCAGCAGTTCTCAGCTCACCGGGGAGCTGTTTTTT | CASSSQLTGELFF
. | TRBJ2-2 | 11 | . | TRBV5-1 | TGCGCCAGCAGGGAGACCGGGGAGCTGTTTTTT | CASRETGELFF
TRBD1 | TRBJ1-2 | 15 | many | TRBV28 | TGTGCCAGCAGCCCTTCTGGGACAGGTCACTATGGCTACACCTTC | CASSPSGTGHYGYTF
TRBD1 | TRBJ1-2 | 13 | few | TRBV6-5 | TGTGCCAGCAGTTACGACAGGGTCTATGGCTACACCTTC | CASSYDRVYGYTF
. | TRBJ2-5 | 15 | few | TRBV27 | TGTGCCAGCAGTTCCAACCACCCGTCTTCAGAGACCCAGTACTTC | CASSSNHPSSETQYF
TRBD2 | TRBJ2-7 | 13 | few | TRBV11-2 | TGTGCCAGCAGTATCGGGAGGATTTACGAGCAGTACTTC | CASSIGRIYEQYF